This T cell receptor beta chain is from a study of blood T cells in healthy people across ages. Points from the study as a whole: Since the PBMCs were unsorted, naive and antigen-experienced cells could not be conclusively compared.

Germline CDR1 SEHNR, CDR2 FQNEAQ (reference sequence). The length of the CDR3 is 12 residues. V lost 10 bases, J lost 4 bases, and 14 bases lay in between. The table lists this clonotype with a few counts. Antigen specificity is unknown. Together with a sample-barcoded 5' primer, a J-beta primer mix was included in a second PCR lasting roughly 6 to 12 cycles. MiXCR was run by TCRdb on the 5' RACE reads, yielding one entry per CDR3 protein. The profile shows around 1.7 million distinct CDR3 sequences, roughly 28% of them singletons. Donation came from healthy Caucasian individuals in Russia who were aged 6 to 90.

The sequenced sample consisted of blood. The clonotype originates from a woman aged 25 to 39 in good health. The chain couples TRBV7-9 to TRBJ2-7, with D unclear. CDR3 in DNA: TGTGCCACTTCCAATGGAAGTTACGAGCAGTACTTC. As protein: CATSNGSYEQYF.